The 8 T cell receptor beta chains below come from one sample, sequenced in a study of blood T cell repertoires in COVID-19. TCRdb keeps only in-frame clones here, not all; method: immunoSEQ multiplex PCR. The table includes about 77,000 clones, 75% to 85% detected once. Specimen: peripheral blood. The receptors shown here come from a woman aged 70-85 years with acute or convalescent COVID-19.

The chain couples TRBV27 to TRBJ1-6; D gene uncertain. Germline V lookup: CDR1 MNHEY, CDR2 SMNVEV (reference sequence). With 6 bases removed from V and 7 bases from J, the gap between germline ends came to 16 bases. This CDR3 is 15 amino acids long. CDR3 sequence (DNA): TGTGCCAGCAGCCCCGGGGTCACGAACAATTCACCCCTCCACTTT. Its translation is CASSPGVTNNSPLHF.

DNA of the CDR3: TGCAGCGTTGTCACGGGACAGGGATACGAGCAGTACTTC. Its translation: CSVVTGQGYEQYF. V is TRBV29-1 and J is TRBJ2-7; 9 bases line up with TRBD1. The CDR3 is 13 residues long. V was clipped by 4 bases and J by 4 bases; unmatched bases: 5. CDR1 SQVTM and CDR2 ANQGSEA come from the germline V gene.

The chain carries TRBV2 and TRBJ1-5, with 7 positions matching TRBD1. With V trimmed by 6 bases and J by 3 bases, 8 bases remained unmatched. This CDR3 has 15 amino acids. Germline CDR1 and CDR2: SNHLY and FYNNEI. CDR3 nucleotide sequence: TGTGCCAGCAGGGGGACAGAAAGCCCCAATCAGCCCCAGCATTTT. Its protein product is CASRGTESPNQPQHF. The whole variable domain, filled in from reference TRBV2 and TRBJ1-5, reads EPEVTQTPSHQVTQMGQEVILRCVPISNHLYFYWYRQILGQKVEFLVSFYNNEISEKSEIFDDQFSVERPDGSNFTLKIRSTKLEDSAMYFCASRGTESPNQPQHFGDGTRLSIL.

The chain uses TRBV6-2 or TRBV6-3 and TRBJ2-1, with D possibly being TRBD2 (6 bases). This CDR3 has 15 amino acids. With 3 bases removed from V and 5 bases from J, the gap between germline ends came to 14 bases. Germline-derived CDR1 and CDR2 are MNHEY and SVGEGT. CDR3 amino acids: CASSYSGTRNNEQFF. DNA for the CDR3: TGTGCCAGCAGTTATTCAGGGACTCGAAACAATGAGCAGTTCTTC.

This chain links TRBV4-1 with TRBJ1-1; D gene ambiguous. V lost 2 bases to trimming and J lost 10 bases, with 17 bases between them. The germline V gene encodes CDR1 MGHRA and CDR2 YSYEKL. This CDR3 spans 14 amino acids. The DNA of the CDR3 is TGCGCCAGCAGCCAAATACCCACGGGGAAGGGAGCTTTCTTT. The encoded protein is CASSQIPTGKGAFF.

The CDR3 region is CASSSTGSNQPQHF. The CDR3 nucleotides read TGTGCCAGCAGTTCCACAGGCTCCAATCAGCCCCAGCATTTT. The chain combines TRBV7-9 with TRBJ1-5, with a tentative D call TRBD1 (5 bases). V lost 6 bases and J lost 3, with 12 bases in between. The germline V gene encodes CDR1 SEHNR and CDR2 FQNEAQ (reference sequence). This CDR3 has 14 residues.

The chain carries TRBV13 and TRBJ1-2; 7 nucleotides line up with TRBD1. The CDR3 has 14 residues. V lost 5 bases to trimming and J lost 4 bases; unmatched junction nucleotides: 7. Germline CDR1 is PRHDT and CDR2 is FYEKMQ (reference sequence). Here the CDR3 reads CASSTEGQSYGYTF. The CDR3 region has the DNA TGTGCCAGCAGCACCGAGGGACAGTCCTATGGCTACACCTTC.

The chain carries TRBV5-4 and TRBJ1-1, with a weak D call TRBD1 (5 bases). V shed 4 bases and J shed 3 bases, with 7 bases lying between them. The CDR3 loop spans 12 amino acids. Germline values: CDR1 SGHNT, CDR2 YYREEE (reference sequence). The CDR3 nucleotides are TGTGCCAGCAGCAAACAGGACACTGAAGCTTTCTTT. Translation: CASSKQDTEAFF. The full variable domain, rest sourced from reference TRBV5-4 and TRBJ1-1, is ETGVTQSPTHLIKTRGQQVTLRCSSQSGHNTVSWYQQALGQGPQFIFQYYREEENGRGNFPPRFSGLQFPNYSSELNVNALELDDSALYLCASSKQDTEAFFGQGTRLTVV.